This TCR beta chain was profiled in a study of blood T cell repertoires in COVID-19. Germline CDR1 and CDR2: LNHDA and SQIVND (reference sequence). Trimming cost V 5 bases and J 8 bases; bases outside gene matches: 7. The CDR3 consists of 13 residues. The method was immunoSEQ multiplex PCR; TCRdb's version includes in-frame clones alone and lacks a portion of them. The data contain roughly 84,000 clones, less than 80% of them singletons. Many counts were recorded for this clone. The chain couples TRBV19 to TRBJ1-1; the match to TRBD1 covers 8 bases. This clonotype originated in a woman aged 45 to 65 with acute or convalescent COVID-19. The sample was peripheral blood. CDR3 coding DNA: TGTGCCAGTAGTCCGGACAGGGCGGAAGAAGCTTTCTTT. This gives the protein CASSPDRAEEAFF. The whole variable domain, remainder taken from reference TRBV19 and TRBJ1-1, is DGGITQSPKYLFRKEGQNVTLSCEQNLNHDAMYWYRQDPGQGLRLIYYSQIVNDFQKGDIAEGYSVSREKKESFPLTVTSAQKNPTAFYLCASSPDRAEEAFFGQGTRLTVV.